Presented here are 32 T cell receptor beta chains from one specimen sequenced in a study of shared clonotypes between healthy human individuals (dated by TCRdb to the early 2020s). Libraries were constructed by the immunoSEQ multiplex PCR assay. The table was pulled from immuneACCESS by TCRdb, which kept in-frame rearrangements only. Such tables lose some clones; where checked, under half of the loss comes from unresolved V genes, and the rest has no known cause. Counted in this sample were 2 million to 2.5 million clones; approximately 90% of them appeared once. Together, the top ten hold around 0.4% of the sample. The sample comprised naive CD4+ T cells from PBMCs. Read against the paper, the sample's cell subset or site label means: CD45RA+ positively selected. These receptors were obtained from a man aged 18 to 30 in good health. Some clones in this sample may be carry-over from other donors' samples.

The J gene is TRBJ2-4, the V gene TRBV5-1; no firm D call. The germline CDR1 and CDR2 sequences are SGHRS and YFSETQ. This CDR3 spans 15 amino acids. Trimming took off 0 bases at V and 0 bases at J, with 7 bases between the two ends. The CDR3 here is CASSLGRLAKNIQYF. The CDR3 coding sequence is TGCGCCAGCAGCTTGGGACGGTTAGCCAAAAACATTCAGTACTTC.

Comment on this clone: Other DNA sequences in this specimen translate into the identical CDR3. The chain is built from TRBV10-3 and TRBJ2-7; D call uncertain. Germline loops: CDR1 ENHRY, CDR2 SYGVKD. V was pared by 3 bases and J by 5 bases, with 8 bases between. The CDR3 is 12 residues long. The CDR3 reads CAISDRADEQYF. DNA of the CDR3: TGTGCCATCAGTGACCGGGCTGACGAGCAGTACTTC.

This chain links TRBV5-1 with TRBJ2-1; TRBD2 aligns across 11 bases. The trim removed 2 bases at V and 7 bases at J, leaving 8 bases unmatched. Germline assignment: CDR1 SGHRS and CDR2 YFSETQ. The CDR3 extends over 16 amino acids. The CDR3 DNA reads TGCGCCAGCAGCTTAATCCCGGGACTAGCGGTGAATGAGCAGTTCTTC. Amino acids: CASSLIPGLAVNEQFF.

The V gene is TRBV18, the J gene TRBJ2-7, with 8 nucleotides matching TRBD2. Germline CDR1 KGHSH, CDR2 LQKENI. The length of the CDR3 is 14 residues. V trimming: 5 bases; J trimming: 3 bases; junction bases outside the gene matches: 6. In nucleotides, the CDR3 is TGTGCCAGCTCAGACGGGGCGGGAGGCTACGAGCAGTACTTC. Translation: CASSDGAGGYEQYF. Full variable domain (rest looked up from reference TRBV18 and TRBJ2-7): NAGVMQNPRHLVRRRGQEARLRCSPMKGHSHVYWYRQLPEEGLKFMVYLQKENIIDESGMPKERFSAEFPKEGPSILRIQQVVRGDSAAYFCASSDGAGGYEQYFGPGTRLTVT.

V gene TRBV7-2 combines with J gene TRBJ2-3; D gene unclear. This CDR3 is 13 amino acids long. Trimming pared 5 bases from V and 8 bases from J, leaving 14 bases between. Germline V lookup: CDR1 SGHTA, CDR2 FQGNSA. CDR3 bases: TGTGCCAGCAGCCGAAAAGCCGAAGGTACGCAGTATTTT. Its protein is CASSRKAEGTQYF.

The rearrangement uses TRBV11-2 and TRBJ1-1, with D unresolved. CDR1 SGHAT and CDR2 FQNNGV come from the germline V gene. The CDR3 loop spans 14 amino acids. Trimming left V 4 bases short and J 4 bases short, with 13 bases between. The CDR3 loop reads CASSSLGRGTEAFF. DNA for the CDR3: TGTGCCAGCAGCTCCCTTGGGAGAGGCACTGAAGCTTTCTTT. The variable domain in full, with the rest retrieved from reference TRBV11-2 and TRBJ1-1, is EAGVAQSPRYKIIEKRQSVAFWCNPISGHATLYWYQQILGQGPKLLIQFQNNGVVDDSQLPKDRFSAERLKGVDSTLKIQPAKLEDSAVYLCASSSLGRGTEAFFGQGTRLTVV.

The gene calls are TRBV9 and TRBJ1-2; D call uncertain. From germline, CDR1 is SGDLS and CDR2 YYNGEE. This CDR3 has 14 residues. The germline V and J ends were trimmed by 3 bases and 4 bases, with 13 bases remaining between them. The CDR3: CASSEAGYTYGYTF. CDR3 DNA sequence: TGTGCCAGCAGCGAAGCAGGCTACACCTATGGCTACACCTTC. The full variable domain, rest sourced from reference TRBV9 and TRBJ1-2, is DSGVTQTPKHLITATGQRVTLRCSPRSGDLSVYWYQQSLDQGLQFLIQYYNGEERAKGNILERFSAQQFPDLHSELNLSSLELGDSALYFCASSEAGYTYGYTFGSGTRLTVV.

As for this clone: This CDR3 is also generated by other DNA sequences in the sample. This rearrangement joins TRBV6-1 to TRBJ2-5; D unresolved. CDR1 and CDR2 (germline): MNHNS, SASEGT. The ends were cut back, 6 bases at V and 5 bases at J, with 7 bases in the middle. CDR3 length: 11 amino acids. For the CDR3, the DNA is TGTGCCAGCAGGGGTGTGGAGACCCAGTACTTC. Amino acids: CASRGVETQYF.

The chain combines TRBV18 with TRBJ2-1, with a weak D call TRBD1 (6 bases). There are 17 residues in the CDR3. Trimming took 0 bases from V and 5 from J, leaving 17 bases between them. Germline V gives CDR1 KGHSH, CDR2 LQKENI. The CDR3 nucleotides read TGTGCCAGCTCACCACCGCGGACTTCAAAGGGGGACAATGAGCAGTTCTTC. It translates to CASSPPRTSKGDNEQFF.

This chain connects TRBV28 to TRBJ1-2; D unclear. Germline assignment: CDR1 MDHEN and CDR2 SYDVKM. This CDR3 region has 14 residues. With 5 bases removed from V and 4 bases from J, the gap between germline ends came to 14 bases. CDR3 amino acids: CASSGRVRSYGYTF. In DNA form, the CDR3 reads TGTGCCAGCAGTGGGCGAGTCAGATCCTATGGCTACACCTTC.

The CDR3 DNA is TGCGCCAGCAGCTTGGACGGGAGGGTCGGCGAGACCCAGTACTTC. This gives the protein CASSLDGRVGETQYF. The J gene is TRBJ2-5, the V gene TRBV5-1; 8 bases map to TRBD2. Germline CDR1 is SGHRS and CDR2 is YFSETQ. The J segment lost 5 bases and the V segment lost 0 bases, leaving 6 bases of the junction unmatched. CDR3 length: 15 residues.

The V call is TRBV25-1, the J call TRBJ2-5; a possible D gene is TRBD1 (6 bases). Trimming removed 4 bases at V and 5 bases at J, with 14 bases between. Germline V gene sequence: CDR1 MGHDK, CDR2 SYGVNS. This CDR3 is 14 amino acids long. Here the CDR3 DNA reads TGTGCCAGCAGTGGGACACAGGGAACGGAGACCCAGTACTTC. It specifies CASSGTQGTETQYF.

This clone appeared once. CDR3 loop: CASTSSGTLQETQYF. The CDR3 DNA sequence: TGCGCCAGCACAAGTAGCGGGACCCTCCAAGAGACCCAGTACTTC. The gene calls are TRBV5-1 and TRBJ2-5; 8 positions match TRBD2. The CDR3 has 15 residues. After removal of 6 bases from V and 1 base from J, the junction contained 8 bases not matched to a gene. Germline V lookup: CDR1 SGHRS, CDR2 YFSETQ. The entire variable domain, with the rest obtained from reference TRBV5-1 and TRBJ2-5, is as follows: KAGVTQTPRYLIKTRGQQVTLSCSPISGHRSVSWYQQTPGQGLQFLFEYFSETQRNKGNFPGRFSGRQFSNSRSEMNVSTLELGDSALYLCASTSSGTLQETQYFGPGTRLLVL.

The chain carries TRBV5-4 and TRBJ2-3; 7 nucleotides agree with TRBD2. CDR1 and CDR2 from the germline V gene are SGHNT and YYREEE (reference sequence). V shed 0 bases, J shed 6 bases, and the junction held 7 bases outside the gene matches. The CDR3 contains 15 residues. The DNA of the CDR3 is TGTGCCAGCAGCTTGGTGGTAGCGGGCGGTGATACGCAGTATTTT. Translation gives CASSLVVAGGDTQYF.

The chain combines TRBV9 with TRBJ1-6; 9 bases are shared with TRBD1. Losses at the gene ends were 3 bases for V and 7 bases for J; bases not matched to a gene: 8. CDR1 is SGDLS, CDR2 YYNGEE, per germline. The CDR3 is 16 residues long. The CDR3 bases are TGTGCCAGCAGCGCCGGGACAGGGAGGACAAATTCACCCCTCCACTTT. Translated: CASSAGTGRTNSPLHF.

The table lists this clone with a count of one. The CDR3 sequence is CASSTRGRSGGYTF. In DNA form, the CDR3 reads TGTGCCAGCAGTACCAGGGGGCGTTCGGGTGGCTACACCTTC. This chain joins TRBV6-6 and TRBJ1-2, with 8 bases that match TRBD1. The CDR3 extends over 14 amino acids. Looked up from germline, CDR1 is MNHNY and CDR2 is SVGAGI (reference sequence). The ends lost 5 bases at V and 7 bases at J; junction bases unmatched: 9.

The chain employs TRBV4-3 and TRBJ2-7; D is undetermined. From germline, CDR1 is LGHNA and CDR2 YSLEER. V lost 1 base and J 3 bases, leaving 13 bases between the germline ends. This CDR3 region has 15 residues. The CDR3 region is CASSQVLAGHYEQYF. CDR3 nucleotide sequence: TGCGCCAGCAGCCAAGTGCTGGCCGGGCACTACGAGCAGTACTTC.

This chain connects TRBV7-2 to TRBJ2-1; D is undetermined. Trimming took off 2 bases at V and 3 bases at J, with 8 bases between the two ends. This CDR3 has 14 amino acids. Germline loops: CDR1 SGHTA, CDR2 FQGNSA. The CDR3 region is CASSLQANYNEQFF. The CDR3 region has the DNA TGTGCCAGCAGCTTACAGGCAAACTACAATGAGCAGTTCTTC.

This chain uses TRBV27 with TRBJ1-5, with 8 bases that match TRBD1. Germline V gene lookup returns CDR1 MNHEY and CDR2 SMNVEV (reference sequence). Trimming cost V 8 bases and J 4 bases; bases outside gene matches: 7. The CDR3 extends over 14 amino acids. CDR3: CASGSTGGNQPQHF. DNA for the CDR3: TGTGCCAGCGGATCTACAGGGGGAAATCAGCCCCAGCATTTT.

This CDR3 is CASSRIPLTEAFF. The CDR3 nucleotides read TGTGCCAGCTCACGTATCCCCCTCACTGAAGCTTTCTTT. The chain carries TRBV18 and TRBJ1-1, with no clear D. The germline CDR1 and CDR2 sequences are KGHSH and LQKENI. V was trimmed by 4 bases and J by 4 bases, leaving 10 bases between them. The CDR3 is 13 residues long.

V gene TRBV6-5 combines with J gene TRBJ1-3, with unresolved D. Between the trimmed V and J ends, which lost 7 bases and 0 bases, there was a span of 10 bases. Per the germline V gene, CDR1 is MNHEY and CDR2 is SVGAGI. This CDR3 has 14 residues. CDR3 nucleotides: TGTGCCAGCATCCCATCGGGCTCTGGAAACACCATATATTTT. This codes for CASIPSGSGNTIYF.

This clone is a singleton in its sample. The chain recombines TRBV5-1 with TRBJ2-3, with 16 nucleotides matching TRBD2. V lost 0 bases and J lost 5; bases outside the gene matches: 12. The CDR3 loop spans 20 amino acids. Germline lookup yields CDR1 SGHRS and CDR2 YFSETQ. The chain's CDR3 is CASSLVPGTSGRATRDTQYF. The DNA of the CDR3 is TGCGCCAGCAGCTTGGTACCCGGGACTAGCGGGAGGGCCACTAGAGATACGCAGTATTTT.

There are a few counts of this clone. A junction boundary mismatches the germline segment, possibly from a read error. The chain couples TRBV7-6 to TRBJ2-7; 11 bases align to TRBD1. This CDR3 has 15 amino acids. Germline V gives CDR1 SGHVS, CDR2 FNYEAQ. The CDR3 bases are TGTGCCAGCAGCTTAGTACACACCGGGACAGGGGGTTGGCACTTC. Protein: CASSLVHTGTGGWHF.

The CDR3 reads CASRLGGLNGYTF. The CDR3 DNA reads TGTGCCAGCAGACTAGGGGGACTTAATGGCTACACCTTC. V is TRBV28 and J is TRBJ1-2, with a tentative D call TRBD1 (6 bases). The V and J ends lost 6 bases and 6 bases respectively, with 14 bases between them. This CDR3 comprises 13 residues. Germline V gene lookup returns CDR1 MDHEN and CDR2 SYDVKM.

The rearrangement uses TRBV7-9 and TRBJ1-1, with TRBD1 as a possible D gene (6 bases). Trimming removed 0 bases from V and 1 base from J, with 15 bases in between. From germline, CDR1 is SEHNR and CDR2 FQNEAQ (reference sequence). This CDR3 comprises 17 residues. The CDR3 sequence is CASSLALGHLSNTEAFF. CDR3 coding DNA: TGTGCCAGCAGCTTAGCGCTGGGACACCTTTCGAACACTGAAGCTTTCTTT.

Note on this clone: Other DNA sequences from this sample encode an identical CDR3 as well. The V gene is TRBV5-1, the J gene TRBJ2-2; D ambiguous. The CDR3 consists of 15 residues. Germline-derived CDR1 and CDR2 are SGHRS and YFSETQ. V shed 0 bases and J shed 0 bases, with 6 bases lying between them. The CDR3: CASSLAVANTGELFF. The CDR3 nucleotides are TGCGCCAGCAGCTTGGCTGTCGCGAACACCGGGGAGCTGTTTTTT.

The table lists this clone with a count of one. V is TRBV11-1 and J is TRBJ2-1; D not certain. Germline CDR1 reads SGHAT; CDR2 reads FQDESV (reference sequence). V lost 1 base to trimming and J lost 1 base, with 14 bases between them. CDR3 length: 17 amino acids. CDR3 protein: CASSLGWFGNSYNEQFF. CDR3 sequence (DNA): TGTGCCAGCAGCTTAGGTTGGTTTGGCAATTCCTACAATGAGCAGTTCTTC. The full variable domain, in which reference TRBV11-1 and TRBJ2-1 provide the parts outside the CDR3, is EAEVAQSPRYKITEKSQAVAFWCDPISGHATLYWYRQILGQGPELLVQFQDESVVDDSQLPKDRFSAERLKGVDSTLKIQPAELGDSAMYLCASSLGWFGNSYNEQFFGPGTRLTVL.

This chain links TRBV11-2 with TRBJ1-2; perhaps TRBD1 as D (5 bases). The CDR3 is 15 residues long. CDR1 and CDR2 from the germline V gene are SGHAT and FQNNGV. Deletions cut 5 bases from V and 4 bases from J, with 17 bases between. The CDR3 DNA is TGTGCCAGCAGCCCCGAAGGTGGGGGTGTCTATGGCTACACCTTC. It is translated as CASSPEGGGVYGYTF. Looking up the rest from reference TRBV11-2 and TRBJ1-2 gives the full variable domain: EAGVAQSPRYKIIEKRQSVAFWCNPISGHATLYWYQQILGQGPKLLIQFQNNGVVDDSQLPKDRFSAERLKGVDSTLKIQPAKLEDSAVYLCASSPEGGGVYGYTFGSGTRLTVV.

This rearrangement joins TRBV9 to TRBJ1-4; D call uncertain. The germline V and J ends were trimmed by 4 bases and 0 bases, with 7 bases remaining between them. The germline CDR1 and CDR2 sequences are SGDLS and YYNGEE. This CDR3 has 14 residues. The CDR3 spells CASSSHATNEKLFF. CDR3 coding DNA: TGTGCCAGCAGCTCCCACGCAACTAATGAAAAACTGTTTTTT.

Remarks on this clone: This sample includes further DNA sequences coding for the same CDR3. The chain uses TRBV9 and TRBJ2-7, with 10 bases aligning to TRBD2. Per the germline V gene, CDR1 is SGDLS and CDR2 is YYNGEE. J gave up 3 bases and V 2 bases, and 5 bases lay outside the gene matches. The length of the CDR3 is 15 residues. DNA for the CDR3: TGTGCCAGCAGCGTTGCTAGCGGGAGCTTCTACGAGCAGTACTTC. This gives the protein CASSVASGSFYEQYF.

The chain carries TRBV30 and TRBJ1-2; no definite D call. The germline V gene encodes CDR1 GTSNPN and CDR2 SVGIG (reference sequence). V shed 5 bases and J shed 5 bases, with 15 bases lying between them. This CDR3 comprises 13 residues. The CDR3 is CAWLPPTGYGYTF. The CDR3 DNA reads TGTGCCTGGCTCCCCCCGACGGGGTATGGCTACACCTTC.

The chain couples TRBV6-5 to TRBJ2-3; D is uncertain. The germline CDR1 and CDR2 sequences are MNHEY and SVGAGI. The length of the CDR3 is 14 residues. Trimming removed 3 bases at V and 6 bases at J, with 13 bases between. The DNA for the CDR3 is TGTGCCAGCAGTTATCGTCCGGCCGGGGATACGCAGTATTTT. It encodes CASSYRPAGDTQYF.